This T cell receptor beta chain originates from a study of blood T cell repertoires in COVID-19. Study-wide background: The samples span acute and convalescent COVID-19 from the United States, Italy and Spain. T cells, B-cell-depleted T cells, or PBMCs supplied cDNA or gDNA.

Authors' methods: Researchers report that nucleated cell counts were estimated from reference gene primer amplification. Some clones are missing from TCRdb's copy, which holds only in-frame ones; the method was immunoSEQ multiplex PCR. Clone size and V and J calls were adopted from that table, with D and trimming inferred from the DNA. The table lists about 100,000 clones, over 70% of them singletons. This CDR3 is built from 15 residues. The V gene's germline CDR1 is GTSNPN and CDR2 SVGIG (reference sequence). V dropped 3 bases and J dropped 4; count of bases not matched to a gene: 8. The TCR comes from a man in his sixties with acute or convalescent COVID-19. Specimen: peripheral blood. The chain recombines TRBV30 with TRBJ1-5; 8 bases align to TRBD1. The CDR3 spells CAWSGGTGVNQPQHF. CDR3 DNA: TGTGCCTGGAGCGGCGGGACAGGCGTAAATCAGCCCCAGCATTTT.